Sequencing of this T cell receptor beta chain was carried out in a study of technical replicates of blood from a handful of donors. Assay used: immunoSEQ multiplex PCR; TCRdb lists only in-frame clones, some missing. Among roughly 61,000 clones listed, 97% were seen once. This CDR3 comprises 13 residues. V was clipped by 5 bases and J by 3 bases; unmatched bases: 4. The germline CDR1 and CDR2 sequences are LNHDA and SQIVND (reference sequence). The V and J genes are TRBV19 and TRBJ2-7; 7 bases fit TRBD1. Sequenced sample: T cells isolated from PBMCs. This TCR was recovered from a human donor in good health. CDR3 sequence: CASSATGVYEQYF. The CDR3 coding sequence is TGTGCCAGTAGTGCCACAGGGGTCTACGAGCAGTACTTC.